The rows below give T cell receptor beta chains drawn from one sample of a study of cytomegalovirus exposure and HLA in healthy donors. TCRdb's copy holds only in-frame clones and misses some; the assay was immunoSEQ multiplex PCR. This sample yields 110,000 or so clones, of which roughly 70% are seen a single time; more than 9% belongs to the top ten. The sequencing input was PBMCs. These TCRs come from a woman aged 45-60 years in good health and CMV-seropositive. The CDR3 runs from the conserved cysteine through the conserved F or W. D genes are given only for firm matches. The size of a clone is reported for some rows only, either as once, few or many, or as a class for expanded clones.

d_gene: -; v_gene: TRBV2; abundance: -; j_gene: TRBJ2-2; CDR3aa: CASTRSRQANTGELFF; CDR3nt: TGTGCCAGCACCCGAAGCCGGCAGGCGAACACCGGGGAGCTGTTTTTT
d_gene: TRBD1; v_gene: TRBV5-4; abundance: -; j_gene: TRBJ1-4; CDR3aa: CASSSHPPGQGNEKLFF; CDR3nt: TGTGCCAGCAGTTCCCACCCACCAGGACAGGGGAATGAAAAACTGTTTTTT
d_gene: -; v_gene: TRBV4-2; abundance: -; j_gene: TRBJ2-2; CDR3aa: CASSQPNTGELFF; CDR3nt: TGTGCCAGCAGCCAACCTAACACCGGGGAGCTGTTTTTT
d_gene: -; v_gene: TRBV28; abundance: -; j_gene: TRBJ1-2; CDR3aa: CASTIMPGAGGYTF; CDR3nt: TGTGCCAGCACCATTATGCCAGGGGCTGGCGGCTACACCTTC
d_gene: TRBD1; v_gene: TRBV5-1; abundance: -; j_gene: TRBJ2-2; CDR3aa: CASNKADRGTGELFF; CDR3nt: TGCGCCAGCAATAAAGCCGACAGGGGCACCGGGGAGCTGTTTTTT
d_gene: TRBD1; v_gene: TRBV4-3; abundance: -; j_gene: TRBJ1-6; CDR3aa: CASSHGTGVSSPLHF; CDR3nt: TGCGCCAGCAGCCATGGGACAGGGGTTAGTTCACCCCTCCACTTT
d_gene: -; v_gene: TRBV2; abundance: once; j_gene: TRBJ2-2; CDR3aa: CASSVLANTGELFF; CDR3nt: TGTGCCAGCAGTGTGCTAGCGAACACCGGGGAGCTGTTTTTT
d_gene: -; v_gene: TRBV11-3; abundance: -; j_gene: TRBJ1-5; CDR3aa: CASRVRFVRAWGNQPQHF; CDR3nt: TGTGCCAGCAGAGTACGGTTTGTCAGGGCTTGGGGCAATCAGCCCCAGCATTTT
d_gene: -; v_gene: TRBV6-5; abundance: -; j_gene: TRBJ1-2; CDR3aa: CASAAGNYGYTF; CDR3nt: TGTGCCAGCGCGGCAGGGAACTATGGCTACACCTTC
d_gene: TRBD1; v_gene: TRBV7-8; abundance: few; j_gene: TRBJ2-2; CDR3aa: CASSSPGQTNTGELFF; CDR3nt: TGTGCCAGCAGCTCCCCGGGACAGACAAACACCGGGGAGCTGTTTTTT
d_gene: TRBD1; v_gene: TRBV5-4; abundance: once; j_gene: TRBJ2-1; CDR3aa: CASSPGQHSSYNEQFF; CDR3nt: TGTGCCAGCAGCCCGGGACAGCACAGCTCCTACAATGAGCAGTTCTTC
d_gene: TRBD1; v_gene: TRBV6-5; abundance: few; j_gene: TRBJ2-4; CDR3aa: CASSSEGTGASIQYF; CDR3nt: TGTGCCAGCAGTTCGGAAGGGACAGGGGCTAGCATTCAGTACTTC
d_gene: -; v_gene: TRBV7-2; abundance: -; j_gene: TRBJ2-7; CDR3aa: CASSSTPGRYEQYF; CDR3nt: TGTGCCAGCAGCTCCACTCCGGGGAGGTACGAGCAGTACTTC
d_gene: TRBD1; v_gene: TRBV13; abundance: -; j_gene: TRBJ2-7; CDR3aa: CASSLTGKDYEQYF; CDR3nt: TGTGCCAGCAGCTTGACAGGGAAAGACTACGAGCAGTACTTC
d_gene: TRBD1; v_gene: TRBV27; abundance: -; j_gene: TRBJ2-5; CDR3aa: CASSYGQGSQETQYF; CDR3nt: TGTGCCAGCAGTTACGGACAGGGATCACAAGAGACCCAGTACTTC
d_gene: -; v_gene: TRBV10-3; abundance: -; j_gene: TRBJ2-5; CDR3aa: CAISHDQGWETQYF; CDR3nt: TGTGCCATCAGCCACGATCAGGGGTGGGAGACCCAGTACTTC
d_gene: -; v_gene: TRBV28; abundance: -; j_gene: TRBJ1-1; CDR3aa: CASRAGGGGYTEAFF; CDR3nt: TGTGCCAGCAGGGCCGGGGGAGGGGGTTACACTGAAGCTTTCTTT
d_gene: TRBD2; v_gene: TRBV6-4; abundance: once; j_gene: TRBJ2-1; CDR3aa: CASRAAGGSSYNEQFF; CDR3nt: TGTGCCAGCAGGGCAGCGGGAGGGAGCTCCTACAATGAGCAGTTCTTC
d_gene: TRBD2; v_gene: TRBV18; abundance: -; j_gene: TRBJ2-1; CDR3aa: CASSPPGLGSYNEQFF; CDR3nt: TGTGCCAGCTCACCGCCGGGACTAGGTTCCTACAATGAGCAGTTCTTC
d_gene: -; v_gene: TRBV29-1; abundance: -; j_gene: TRBJ2-1; CDR3aa: CSVDSAGANEQFF; CDR3nt: TGCAGCGTTGACTCGGCAGGGGCAAATGAGCAGTTCTTC
d_gene: -; v_gene: TRBV4-3; abundance: -; j_gene: TRBJ1-3; CDR3aa: CASSPQGYPGNTIYF; CDR3nt: TGCGCCAGCAGCCCTCAGGGGTATCCTGGAAACACCATATATTTT
d_gene: -; v_gene: TRBV7-2; abundance: -; j_gene: TRBJ2-7; CDR3aa: CASSTGQILTYEQYF; CDR3nt: TGTGCCAGCAGCACCGGACAAATCCTCACCTACGAGCAGTACTTC
d_gene: -; v_gene: TRBV5-1; abundance: once; j_gene: TRBJ2-7; CDR3aa: CASSSTRTAGSEQYF; CDR3nt: TGCGCCAGCAGCTCCACCAGGACGGCAGGGTCCGAGCAGTACTTC
d_gene: -; v_gene: TRBV14; abundance: -; j_gene: TRBJ1-1; CDR3aa: CASSQGLYRETEAFF; CDR3nt: TGTGCCAGCAGCCAAGGACTCTACAGGGAAACTGAAGCTTTCTTT
d_gene: TRBD1; v_gene: TRBV7-7; abundance: -; j_gene: TRBJ2-3; CDR3aa: CASSATGAGDTQYF; CDR3nt: TGTGCCAGCAGCGCAACAGGGGCGGGCGATACGCAGTATTTT
d_gene: TRBD2; v_gene: TRBV29-1; abundance: once; j_gene: TRBJ2-5; CDR3aa: CSVSMEAGGVYQETQYF; CDR3nt: TGCAGCGTCTCAATGGAGGCGGGAGGCGTCTACCAAGAGACCCAGTACTTC
d_gene: TRBD1; v_gene: TRBV19; abundance: -; j_gene: TRBJ1-1; CDR3aa: CASSDRGLRDTEAFF; CDR3nt: TGTGCCAGTAGTGACAGGGGGCTTAGGGACACTGAAGCTTTCTTT
d_gene: TRBD1; v_gene: TRBV5-1; abundance: -; j_gene: TRBJ2-7; CDR3aa: CASSLPGQIVGDYEQYF; CDR3nt: TGCGCCAGCAGCCTCCCGGGACAGATTGTAGGGGACTACGAGCAGTACTTC
d_gene: -; v_gene: TRBV25-1; abundance: -; j_gene: TRBJ2-5; CDR3aa: CASSEIRTEETQYF; CDR3nt: TGTGCCAGCAGTGAGATACGGACTGAAGAGACCCAGTACTTC
d_gene: TRBD1; v_gene: TRBV28; abundance: -; j_gene: TRBJ2-7; CDR3aa: CASSVTGGGSSYEQYF; CDR3nt: TGTGCCAGCAGTGTTACAGGGGGTGGTTCTTCCTACGAGCAGTACTTC
d_gene: -; v_gene: TRBV27; abundance: -; j_gene: TRBJ1-1; CDR3aa: CASSWGGSTEAFF; CDR3nt: TGTGCCAGCAGTTGGGGGGGCAGCACTGAAGCTTTCTTT
d_gene: -; v_gene: TRBV14; abundance: few; j_gene: TRBJ2-7; CDR3aa: CASSQVPLGAGAREQYF; CDR3nt: TGTGCCAGCAGCCAAGTGCCCCTAGGGGCAGGGGCGAGGGAGCAGTACTTC
d_gene: -; v_gene: TRBV7-2; abundance: -; j_gene: TRBJ2-3; CDR3aa: CASSSPRSRGNTDTQYF; CDR3nt: TGTGCCAGCAGCTCCCCTAGGTCGCGGGGAAACACAGATACGCAGTATTTT
d_gene: TRBD2; v_gene: TRBV5-1; abundance: few; j_gene: TRBJ2-1; CDR3aa: CASSLTSGRAREQFF; CDR3nt: TGCGCCAGCAGCTTGACTAGCGGGAGGGCCCGTGAGCAGTTCTTC
d_gene: TRBD2; v_gene: TRBV6-6; abundance: few; j_gene: TRBJ2-2; CDR3aa: CASSYGQGGPGELFF; CDR3nt: TGTGCCAGCAGTTACGGGCAGGGAGGGCCCGGGGAGCTGTTTTTT
d_gene: -; v_gene: TRBV11-2; abundance: -; j_gene: TRBJ2-5; CDR3aa: CASSLDTGRETQYF; CDR3nt: TGTGCCAGCAGCTTAGATACAGGGCGGGAGACCCAGTACTTC
d_gene: -; v_gene: TRBV7-6; abundance: -; j_gene: TRBJ2-7; CDR3aa: CASSPEGGGSYEQYF; CDR3nt: TGTGCCAGCAGCCCGGAGGGGGGGGGAAGCTACGAGCAGTACTTC
d_gene: TRBD1; v_gene: TRBV29-1; abundance: once; j_gene: TRBJ2-5; CDR3aa: CSFSGGQETQYF; CDR3nt: TGCAGCTTTTCAGGGGGCCAAGAGACCCAGTACTTC
d_gene: TRBD1; v_gene: TRBV13; abundance: few; j_gene: TRBJ1-1; CDR3aa: CASSFRGRGLNTEAFF; CDR3nt: TGTGCCAGCAGCTTTAGGGGGCGAGGATTGAACACTGAAGCTTTCTTT
d_gene: TRBD1; v_gene: TRBV6-1; abundance: -; j_gene: TRBJ2-7; CDR3aa: CASGDRGGYEQYF; CDR3nt: TGTGCCAGCGGGGACAGGGGGGGGTACGAGCAGTACTTC
d_gene: -; v_gene: TRBV5-1; abundance: -; j_gene: TRBJ2-3; CDR3aa: CASSSGGWVSSTDTQYF; CDR3nt: TGCGCCAGCAGCTCCGGCGGGTGGGTCTCCAGCACAGATACGCAGTATTTT
d_gene: -; v_gene: TRBV4-1; abundance: few; j_gene: TRBJ2-5; CDR3aa: CASSQDWGGRETQYF; CDR3nt: TGCGCCAGCAGCCAAGATTGGGGCGGCAGGGAGACCCAGTACTTC
d_gene: TRBD1; v_gene: TRBV2; abundance: -; j_gene: TRBJ2-1; CDR3aa: CASRPDRVGNEQFF; CDR3nt: TGTGCCAGCAGGCCGGACAGGGTGGGCAATGAGCAGTTCTTC
d_gene: TRBD2; v_gene: TRBV4-2; abundance: -; j_gene: TRBJ2-5; CDR3aa: CASSPYPTGSGGLNEKETQYF; CDR3nt: TGTGCCAGCAGCCCATACCCTACGGGTAGCGGGGGGCTAAACGAGAAAGAGACCCAGTACTTC
d_gene: -; v_gene: TRBV4-3; abundance: -; j_gene: TRBJ1-6; CDR3aa: CASSQDPQGLYNSPLHF; CDR3nt: TGCGCCAGCAGCCAAGATCCACAGGGTTTATATAATTCACCCCTCCACTTT
d_gene: -; v_gene: TRBV4-1; abundance: -; j_gene: TRBJ2-1; CDR3aa: CASSQWIQGSNEQFF; CDR3nt: TGCGCCAGCAGCCAATGGATTCAGGGAAGCAATGAGCAGTTCTTC
d_gene: TRBD1; v_gene: TRBV5-1; abundance: -; j_gene: TRBJ2-2; CDR3aa: CASSAWDRVDTGELFF; CDR3nt: TGCGCCAGCAGCGCATGGGACAGGGTCGACACCGGGGAGCTGTTTTTT
d_gene: TRBD1; v_gene: TRBV9; abundance: -; j_gene: TRBJ1-2; CDR3aa: CASSEGGQASNYGYTF; CDR3nt: TGTGCCAGCAGCGAGGGTGGACAGGCGTCAAACTATGGCTACACCTTC
d_gene: -; v_gene: TRBV30; abundance: -; j_gene: TRBJ2-1; CDR3aa: CAWSVPPWEASYNEQFF; CDR3nt: TGTGCCTGGAGTGTTCCTCCGTGGGAGGCTTCCTACAATGAGCAGTTCTTC
d_gene: TRBD1; v_gene: TRBV10-1; abundance: -; j_gene: TRBJ2-3; CDR3aa: CASSESRGQGADTQYF; CDR3nt: TGCGCCAGCAGTGAGAGTCGTGGACAGGGGGCAGATACGCAGTATTTT
d_gene: TRBD1; v_gene: TRBV15; abundance: few; j_gene: TRBJ1-5; CDR3aa: CATSSTTGQPQHF; CDR3nt: TGTGCCACCAGCAGCACGACAGGGCAGCCCCAGCATTTT
d_gene: TRBD1; v_gene: TRBV9; abundance: -; j_gene: TRBJ1-1; CDR3aa: CASSGRTGEAFF; CDR3nt: TGTGCCAGCAGCGGGCGGACAGGTGAAGCTTTCTTT
d_gene: -; v_gene: TRBV28; abundance: -; j_gene: TRBJ1-5; CDR3aa: CASSTVGGDQPQHF; CDR3nt: TGTGCCAGCAGTACCGTGGGGGGTGACCAGCCCCAGCATTTT
d_gene: TRBD1; v_gene: TRBV5-4; abundance: -; j_gene: TRBJ2-7; CDR3aa: CASSLPGQGAHEQYF; CDR3nt: TGTGCCAGCAGCCTACCGGGACAGGGTGCCCACGAGCAGTACTTC
d_gene: -; v_gene: TRBV2; abundance: -; j_gene: TRBJ1-1; CDR3aa: CATKGRAEMNTEAFF; CDR3nt: TGTGCCACGAAGGGGAGGGCAGAGATGAACACCGAAGCTTTCTTT
d_gene: TRBD1; v_gene: TRBV9; abundance: -; j_gene: TRBJ1-5; CDR3aa: CASSPTGNSNQPQHF; CDR3nt: TGTGCCAGCAGCCCGACAGGGAATAGCAATCAGCCCCAGCATTTT
d_gene: TRBD2; v_gene: TRBV12-5; abundance: -; j_gene: TRBJ2-1; CDR3aa: CASGPIAGGNNEQFF; CDR3nt: TGTGCTAGTGGGCCGATAGCGGGAGGGAACAATGAGCAGTTCTTC
d_gene: TRBD2; v_gene: TRBV18; abundance: -; j_gene: TRBJ2-7; CDR3aa: CASSPSGLAGVGEQYF; CDR3nt: TGTGCCAGCTCCCCTTCGGGACTAGCGGGAGTAGGCGAGCAGTACTTC
d_gene: -; v_gene: TRBV7-2; abundance: -; j_gene: TRBJ1-1; CDR3aa: CASSLDRFKLGNTEAFF; CDR3nt: TGTGCCAGCAGCTTAGACAGATTCAAATTAGGGAACACTGAAGCTTTCTTT
d_gene: TRBD1; v_gene: TRBV7-9; abundance: -; j_gene: TRBJ1-1; CDR3aa: CASSPGQGERWTEAFF; CDR3nt: TGTGCCAGCAGCCCCGGACAGGGAGAGAGGTGGACTGAAGCTTTCTTT